This T cell receptor (beta chain) was identified in a study of T-cell reconstitution after alpha-beta-depleted transplantation in children. Using unique molecular identifiers, the investigators prepared the TCRbeta library. TCRdb itself ran the PCR reads through MiXCR, one entry per CDR3 protein. This table holds some 300,000 distinct CDR3 sequences, over 9.5% found once. This clonotype was detected ten times or more. Antigen: not known. V lost 4 bases to trimming and J lost 8 bases, with 10 bases between them. This CDR3 has 12 residues. Study outcomes and limitations: One year post-transplant, T-cell counts and diversity were largely derived from T cells produced anew. Diversity of TCRbeta at day 60 was high in some patients, arising from surviving recipient T cells and thymic progenitors. Reports say that about two months after transplant, the alpha-beta T cells came out of several hundred graft clones that had expanded.

Sequenced here: PBMCs, sampled before TCRalphabeta/CD19-depleted stem cell transplant. This receptor was identified in a boy in the first two years of life with acute myeloid leukemia, due to receive a stem cell transplant. This chain joins TRBV12-3 or TRBV12-4 and TRBJ2-3; maybe TRBD1 (5 bases). CDR3 in DNA: TGTGCCAGCAGTTCGCTAGGGGCTACGCAGTATTTT. It translates to CASSSLGATQYF.